This record covers a single T cell receptor (beta chain). Trimming took 1 base from V and 3 from J, leaving 7 bases between them. There are 14 residues in the CDR3. CDR1 MNHNS and CDR2 SASEGT come from the germline V gene. Some clones are missing from TCRdb's copy, which holds only in-frame ones; the method was immunoSEQ multiplex PCR. Of tens of thousands of clones detected, about 75% appear once; the ten largest clones hold around half. In assigning cohorts, the study relied on participant-reported clinical history. This sample is drawn from a study of blood T cell repertoires in COVID-19. Across the study: Italy, Spain and the United States were the sources of the convalescent and acute COVID-19 samples.

This sequence was found in an older woman who had been exposed to COVID-19. Sequencing was done on a sample of PBMCs or T cells enriched from blood (not recorded which). V gene TRBV6-1 combines with J gene TRBJ1-3, with no clear D. The CDR3 protein is CASSEGSGGNTIYF. For the CDR3, the DNA is TGTGCCAGCAGTGAAGGGTCAGGTGGAAACACCATATATTTT.